This is a list of T cell receptor beta chains from one sample in a study of blood T cell repertoires in COVID-19. Profiled with immunoSEQ multiplex PCR; TCRdb holds only in-frame clones, not every one. The sample includes about 140,000 clones, under 90% seen only once; the top ten take approximately 9%. Input material: peripheral blood. The origin of the receptors is an elderly woman in a cohort sampled during active or convalescent COVID-19. Both conserved end residues are part of each CDR3. A D gene is named only where the DNA matches it firmly. Not every row has a clone size; where given, it reads once, few, many or a size class.

d_call	clone_size	v_call	cdr3_length	j_call	cdr3_nt	cdr3_aa
-	-	TRBV10-3	14	TRBJ1-1	TGTGCCATCAAGCAACAGGGTATAAGCACTGAAGCTTTCTTT	CAIKQQGISTEAFF
-	-	TRBV28	12	TRBJ2-2	TGTGCCAGCAGCCGGAACACCGGGGAGCTGTTTTTT	CASSRNTGELFF
-	-	TRBV3-1/TRBV3-2	12	TRBJ1-5	TGTGCCAGCGGTTCAGGGTATCAGCCCCAGCATTTT	CASGSGYQPQHF
TRBD1	-	TRBV6-2/TRBV6-3	16	TRBJ1-1	TGTGCCAGCAGTAGACCGAGACAGGGAGCGAACACTGAAGCTTTCTTT	CASSRPRQGANTEAFF
-	-	TRBV6-5	15	TRBJ1-1	TGTGCCAGCAGTTACGGCGGGAATTCGAACACTGAAGCTTTCTTT	CASSYGGNSNTEAFF
-	-	TRBV29-1	11	TRBJ1-3	TGCAGCGGGTTTCAGGGAAACACCATATATTTT	CSGFQGNTIYF
-	-	TRBV19	12	TRBJ1-5	TGTGCCAGTAAGGGGATTAATCGACCCCAGCATTTT	CASKGINRPQHF
-	-	TRBV19	13	TRBJ1-1	TGTGCCAGTAGTATTTTCGGGAACACTGAAGCTTTCTTT	CASSIFGNTEAFF
TRBD2	few	TRBV7-8	16	TRBJ2-5	TGTGCCAGCAGCTTAGTAGCGGGGGCGCCCGCAGGGACCCAGTACTTC	CASSLVAGAPAGTQYF
-	-	TRBV18	14	TRBJ1-2	TGTGCCAGCTCACCGGTTGCAGGGTATGGAGGCTACACCTTC	CASSPVAGYGGYTF
-	-	TRBV28	20	TRBJ1-5	TGTGCCAGCAGTTTTAGTCCGCGGGGAATTGTCCCCTCCATTTATCAGCCCCAGCATTTT	CASSFSPRGIVPSIYQPQHF
-	-	TRBV5-1	11	TRBJ2-1	TGCGCCAGCAGCTTAGGGGGTGAGCAGTTCTTC	CASSLGGEQFF
-	-	TRBV6-1	15	TRBJ1-6	TGTGCCAGCAGTGAGGGACTCCTTAGAGGTTCACCCCTCCACTTT	CASSEGLLRGSPLHF
-	-	TRBV6-6	13	TRBJ2-3	TGTGCCAGCAGCCTGGACAGACGCGGAAGGCAGTATTTT	CASSLDRRGRQYF
TRBD1	-	TRBV6-1	18	TRBJ1-3	TGTGCCAGCAGTGAACGGGGGAGGGACAGGTTCCAGGGAAACACCATATATTTT	CASSERGRDRFQGNTIYF
TRBD1	-	TRBV19	14	TRBJ1-6	TGTGCCACCGAGCAGGGGGCATCTAATTCACCCCTCCACTTT	CATEQGASNSPLHF
TRBD2	-	TRBV30	15	TRBJ2-5	TGTGCCTGGAGTGTACGCGGGGGGGCGGGAGAGACCCAGTACTTC	CAWSVRGGAGETQYF
TRBD1	-	TRBV7-9	15	TRBJ1-1	TGTGCCAGCAGATCCGAGGGACAGGGGGCGAATAAAGCTTTCTTT	CASRSEGQGANKAFF
-	once	TRBV18	11	TRBJ1-3	TGTGCCAGCTCACCAGGAGACACCATATATTTT	CASSPGDTIYF
-	-	TRBV15	13	TRBJ2-5	TGTGCCACCGGGCGGGCCAGAGACAAGACCCAGTACTTC	CATGRARDKTQYF
-	-	TRBV7-2	15	TRBJ2-2	TGTGCCAGCAGCCAAGTCGGGGAGAACACCGGGGAGCTGTTTTTT	CASSQVGENTGELFF
TRBD1	-	TRBV5-1	13	TRBJ2-5	TGCGCCAGCTCCCGGGACAGGAAAGAGACCCAGTACTTC	CASSRDRKETQYF
-	-	TRBV7-9	16	TRBJ1-2	TGTGCCAGCAGCTTACCCACTCCCCGGGGGGGCTCTGGCTACACCTTC	CASSLPTPRGGSGYTF
-	-	TRBV5-4	13	TRBJ2-1	TGTGCCGGGCAGCGGAGCTCCTACAATGAGCAGTTCTTC	CAGQRSSYNEQFF
-	-	TRBV9	14	TRBJ2-6	TGTGCCAGCAGCCGACTGGCTGGGGCCAACGTCCTGACTTTC	CASSRLAGANVLTF
-	-	TRBV7-8	13	TRBJ2-5	TGTGCCAGCAGCTTAAGGAGGGTGGAGACCCAGTACTTC	CASSLRRVETQYF
-	-	TRBV18	16	TRBJ2-3	TGTGCCAGCTCACGCACGGGATCCGGGGTAGGAGATACGCAGTATTTT	CASSRTGSGVGDTQYF
TRBD1	-	TRBV5-6	13	TRBJ1-2	TGTGCCAGCAGCCGGGACAGGGGGGGTGTGGTCACCTTC	CASSRDRGGVVTF
TRBD1	-	TRBV5-1	14	TRBJ1-6	TGCGCCAGCAGCTTTCAGGGGGCTGCGTCACCCCTCCACTTT	CASSFQGAASPLHF
-	once	TRBV7-3	15	TRBJ2-2	TGTGCCAGCAGCTTAGCGGGGGCCGGCACCGGGGAGCTGTTTTTT	CASSLAGAGTGELFF
TRBD2	-	TRBV3-1/TRBV3-2	15	TRBJ2-7	TGTGCCAGCAGCCAAGTTCGACTAGCGGGCTACGAGCAGTACTTC	CASSQVRLAGYEQYF
TRBD1	-	TRBV19	13	TRBJ2-5	TGTGCCAGTAGTGAGGGGGCGGCAGAGACCCAGTACTTC	CASSEGAAETQYF
-	-	TRBV6-2/TRBV6-3	15	TRBJ1-5	TGTGCCAGCAGTTACCGGGGGAGCCCCAATCAGCCCCAGCATTTT	CASSYRGSPNQPQHF
TRBD1	-	TRBV6-5	15	TRBJ2-1	TGTGCCAGCAGCCCGAGACAGGGGCTCTACAATGAGCAGTTCTTC	CASSPRQGLYNEQFF
-	-	TRBV9	13	TRBJ1-3	TGTGCCAGCAGCGTCCTATCTGGAAACACCATATATTTT	CASSVLSGNTIYF
-	-	TRBV7-9	14	TRBJ1-4	TGTGCCAGCAGCCCCCCCGAGGAGAGGGAAAAACTGTTTTTT	CASSPPEEREKLFF
-	-	TRBV18	13	TRBJ2-5	TGTGCCAGCGCCCCTGAGGCCCAAGAGACCCAGTACTTC	CASAPEAQETQYF
TRBD1	-	TRBV5-6	17	TRBJ1-1	TGTGCCAGCAGTCCGGACAGGCTCTACGGGGGGGACACTGAAGCTTTCTTT	CASSPDRLYGGDTEAFF
-	-	TRBV20-1	13	TRBJ1-1	TGCAGTGCTAGTGATCCCGAGAGGTCTGAAGCTTTCTTT	CSASDPERSEAFF
-	few	TRBV4-1	16	TRBJ1-5	TGCGCCAGCAGCCCCCTGGCGGGGCAAAGCAATCAGCCCCAGCATTTT	CASSPLAGQSNQPQHF